Given below is one TCR beta chain in context. Its antigen is unidentified. These data originate in a study of T cell responses to AZD1222 COVID-19 vaccine. Study-level results: Targeting of unmutated variant regions was reportedly seen in nearly half of spike-specific TCRs. Donors were mostly white British, more females; clonal diversity possibly underestimated. The breadth and depth of Spike-specific TCRs increased once two AZD1222 doses had been given.

TCRdb keeps only in-frame clones here, not all; method: immunoSEQ multiplex PCR. The sample contains approximately 150,000 clones, about 91% of which appear only once. Second doses that came at about 4 or about 12 weeks were put together. Germline assignment: CDR1 MNHEY and CDR2 SMNVEV (reference sequence). Trimming removed 7 bases from V and 7 bases from J; junction bases left unmatched: 14. The CDR3 extends over 15 amino acids. This TCR was recovered from an adult who received the AZD1222 COVID-19 vaccine. V is TRBV27 and J is TRBJ1-1; TRBD1 matches at 8 bases. The sequences come from peripheral blood, collected 28 days after the second AZD1222 dose. The CDR3 sequence is CASKIFGQGRDEAFF. In nucleotides, the CDR3 is TGTGCCAGCAAGATTTTTGGACAGGGCAGGGATGAAGCTTTCTTT.